These 19 T cell receptor beta chains were all obtained from the same sample, sequenced in a study of blood T cells in healthy people across ages. Primers used in a second PCR of about 7 to 12 cycles were a sample-barcoded 5' primer and a J-beta primer mix. One entry per CDR3 protein, called by TCRdb with MiXCR from the 5' RACE reads. Here the sample spans hundreds of thousands of distinct CDR3 sequences, 20% to 30% being singletons. These data also formed part of another study, on T cells of mothers and their children.

Sequencing was carried out using blood. Receptor source: a boy aged 5-17 years in good health.

This clonotype was seen a few times. One junction end disagrees with the germline gene, perhaps due to a read error. The chain carries TRBV25-1 and TRBJ1-2; 10 bases are shared with TRBD1. This CDR3 is 13 amino acids long. CDR1 is MGHDK, CDR2 SYGVNS, per germline. This CDR3 is CASSEHTTGGCTF. Here the CDR3 DNA reads TGTGCCAGCAGTGAACATACGACAGGGGGCTGCACCTTC.

V usage is TRBV29-1 and J usage is TRBJ2-1; D may be TRBD2 (5 bases). Germline lookup yields CDR1 SQVTM and CDR2 ANQGSEA. Trimming cost V 5 bases and J 8 bases, with 19 bases left between them. The length of the CDR3 is 14 residues. The DNA for the CDR3 is TGCAGCGTTTCGGCTAGCTTAGGATGGGATGAGCAGTTCTTC. Its protein product is CSVSASLGWDEQFF.

Here the CDR3 reads CASRETSAEQFF. The DNA of the CDR3 is TGTGCCAGCAGAGAAACTAGCGCTGAGCAGTTCTTC. V and J are TRBV6-6 and TRBJ2-1, with 7 bases matching TRBD2. Germline assignment: CDR1 MNHNY and CDR2 SVGAGI (reference sequence). V was clipped by 6 bases and J by 9 bases; unmatched bases: 5. The CDR3 sequence is 12 residues long.

The chain uses TRBV18 and TRBJ2-5; D not resolved. CDR1 is KGHSH, CDR2 LQKENI, per germline. Trimming left V 1 base short and J 1 base short, with 4 bases between. The CDR3 loop spans 13 amino acids. Here the CDR3 DNA reads TGTGCCAGCTCACCACTTATCCAAGAGACCCAGTACTTC. Its translation is CASSPLIQETQYF.

This clonotype has only a few counts. CDR3 in DNA: TGTGCCAGCAGCAACCTACAGGGAAACACCATATATTTT. Protein sequence: CASSNLQGNTIYF. The genes are TRBV7-2 and TRBJ1-3; D gene unclear. Germline-derived CDR1 and CDR2 are SGHTA and FQGNSA. The germline V and J ends were trimmed by 5 bases and 4 bases, with 9 bases remaining between them. This CDR3 contains 13 residues.

This clonotype was counted between two and nine times. The chain uses TRBV6-6 and TRBJ2-3; D assignment may be TRBD1 or TRBD2 (5 bases each). The CDR3 has 14 residues. Trimming removed 2 bases from V and 4 bases from J, with 10 bases in between. The germline V gene encodes CDR1 MNHNY and CDR2 SVGAGI (reference sequence). The chain's CDR3 is CASSYGGYADTQYF. DNA for the CDR3: TGTGCCAGCAGTTACGGGGGTTACGCAGATACGCAGTATTTT.

This chain links TRBV20-1 with TRBJ2-5; D uncertain. The CDR3 is 12 amino acids. The germline V gene has CDR1 DFQATT and CDR2 SNEGSKA (reference sequence). The V and J ends lost 0 bases and 6 bases respectively, with 8 bases between them. CDR3 sequence: CSARDRGKTQYF. CDR3 nucleotides: TGCAGTGCTAGAGATCGAGGCAAGACCCAGTACTTC.

Turning to this clonotype: A much larger clone differs by one base, so this may be a read error. The J gene is TRBJ2-5, the V gene TRBV4-3; D remains unclear. The CDR3 covers 15 residues. Germline loops: CDR1 LGHNA, CDR2 YSLEER. Trimming took 0 bases from V and 7 from J, leaving 15 bases between them. In DNA form, the CDR3 reads TGCGCCAGCAGCCAAGATCTAGAGGCCTGGGGGACCCAGTACTTC. Encoded protein: CASSQDLEAWGTQYF.

This clonotype showed up just a few times. The rearrangement joins TRBV20-1 to TRBJ1-2, with a possible D match to TRBD1 (5 bases). This CDR3 has 13 residues. Trimming left V 3 bases short and J 6 bases short, with 14 bases between. CDR1 is DFQATT and CDR2 is SNEGSKA in the germline V gene (reference sequence). The CDR3 spells CSASNPGWDGYTF. The CDR3 region has the DNA TGCAGTGCTAGTAACCCAGGGTGGGATGGCTACACCTTC.

Only a few counts were recorded for this clonotype. The chain is built from TRBV5-1 and TRBJ2-1; D not certain. Per germline, CDR1 SGHRS and CDR2 YFSETQ. V was cut by 5 bases and J by 2 bases, with 17 bases left in between. CDR3 length: 16 residues. The CDR3 DNA is TGCGCCAGCAGTCCGACTTCCCTAGGAGCCTACAATGAGCAGTTCTTC. Amino acids: CASSPTSLGAYNEQFF.

This clonotype was recorded a few times. The chain combines TRBV29-1 with TRBJ2-5; D remains ambiguous. TRBJ2-1 matches the DNA end more closely, so the J call is doubtful. Germline V gene lookup returns CDR1 SQVTM and CDR2 ANQGSEA. The CDR3 loop spans 12 amino acids. CDR3 DNA: TGCAGCGTTGAACGCCAGACCGAGGAGCAGTTCTTC. Protein sequence: CSVERQTEEQFF.

The sample holds many counts of this clonotype. The J gene is TRBJ2-1, the V gene TRBV7-2, with a possible D match to TRBD2 (6 bases). The V and J ends lost 5 bases and 15 bases respectively, with 23 bases between them. Germline-derived CDR1 and CDR2 are SGHTA and FQGNSA. This CDR3 is 14 amino acids long. The CDR3 region is CASSPDSGLQIGFF. DNA of the CDR3: TGTGCCAGCAGCCCAGACTCGGGACTTCAGATTGGGTTCTTC.

This rearrangement joins TRBV4-2 to TRBJ2-4; D unclear. The CDR3 is 15 residues long. The germline CDR1 and CDR2 sequences are LGHNA and YNFKEQ. V was trimmed by 0 bases and J by 5 bases, leaving 11 bases between them. CDR3 in DNA: TGTGCCAGCAGCCAAGAAGGAACATCTGAAAACATTCAGTACTTC. Translating it yields CASSQEGTSENIQYF.

This clonotype has just a few counts. The J gene is TRBJ1-3, the V gene TRBV2; D remains unclear. Per germline, CDR1 SNHLY and CDR2 FYNNEI. The CDR3 is 14 amino acids. V was cut by 6 bases and J by 4 bases, with 13 bases left in between. As DNA, the CDR3 is TGTGCCAGCAGGGGTACTGAATCCGGAAACACCATATATTTT. Translating it yields CASRGTESGNTIYF.

This clonotype appeared a few times. V is TRBV6-6 and J is TRBJ1-2, with TRBD1 matching 7 bases. Germline trimming cut 10 bases from V and 7 bases from J; bases unmatched to any gene: 15. The germline CDR1 and CDR2 sequences are MNHNY and SVGAGI (reference sequence). This CDR3 has 14 amino acids. The CDR3 region is CAIQTQGGYSGYTF. CDR3 coding DNA: TGTGCCATCCAAACCCAGGGGGGCTATAGTGGCTACACCTTC.

The sample holds a few counts of this clonotype. This sequence joins TRBV24-1 and TRBJ2-5; D is undetermined. The germline gives CDR1 KGHDR, CDR2 SFDVKD. V was clipped by 10 bases and J by 7 bases, with 15 bases between them. There are 12 residues in the CDR3. The CDR3 loop is CATAGRKGTQYF. In DNA, the CDR3 is TGTGCCACGGCCGGGCGGAAGGGGACCCAGTACTTC.

The CDR3, as DNA: TGTGCCAGCAGCTTGGACAGGCTAGCGGGGGACAATGAGCAGTTCTTC. Amino acid sequence: CASSLDRLAGDNEQFF. This rearrangement joins TRBV5-6 to TRBJ2-1, with TRBD2 matching 10 bases. J gave up 5 bases and V 0 bases, and 5 bases lay outside the gene matches. CDR3 size: 16 residues. The germline V gene has CDR1 SGHDT and CDR2 YYEEEE.

This chain's CDR3 is CSARDLGGHKGTEAFF. Written as DNA, the CDR3 is TGCAGTGCTAGGGATCTGGGGGGACACAAGGGGACTGAAGCTTTCTTT. The chain recombines TRBV20-1 with TRBJ1-1, with a weak D call TRBD1 (6 bases). This CDR3 contains 16 residues. Per the germline V gene, CDR1 is DFQATT and CDR2 is SNEGSKA (reference sequence). Deletions cut 3 bases from V and 5 bases from J, with 22 bases between.

In its sample, this clonotype was seen a few times. The J gene is TRBJ2-5, the V gene TRBV6-5; weak D call: TRBD1 (5 bases). The J call is doubtful: the DNA matches TRBJ2-1 better. Per germline, CDR1 MNHEY and CDR2 SVGAGI. CDR3 length: 15 residues. CDR3 nucleotide sequence: TGTGCCAGCAGTTACTCGACAGATTCATACAATGAGCAGTTCTTC. Translated: CASSYSTDSYNEQFF.